Following are 21 T cell receptor beta chains from one sample sequenced in a study of read filtering for tumor transcriptome and immune sequencing (dated by TCRdb to the early 2020s). Sequenced using an Illumina HiSeq 4000. TCR libraries were built from 400 ng RNA with the Immunoverse kit, using molecular barcoded adaptors covering alpha/delta and beta/gamma chains. In TCRdb, the public reads were trimmed at Q25 with fastp and aligned with MiXCR, with productive beta chains retained. Rows merge per CDR3 protein into single entries with the most common DNA and genes. For this sample there are some 46,000 distinct CDR3 sequences; about 20% appear just once. Of the sample, about 40% is held by the ten largest clones. Sequencing used a population of CD138-negative cells sorted from bone marrow. In light of the paper, this sample's cell subset or site label describes: bone marrow mononuclear cells depleted of CD138+ plasma/myeloma cells by negative magnetic selection. The receptors stem from a donor over 35 with multiple myeloma.

At least ten counts were recorded for this clonotype. The chain has TRBV11-2 and TRBJ2-7, with D tentatively TRBD2 (6 bases). The CDR3 is 13 residues long. The V gene lost 3 bases and the J gene lost 2 bases, with 8 bases spanning the gap. In germline, CDR1 is SGHAT, CDR2 FQNNGV. The CDR3, as DNA: TGTGCCAGCAGCTTCCGACTAGCCTACGAGCAGTACTTC. This codes for CASSFRLAYEQYF.

The chain uses TRBV20-1 and TRBJ2-3, with a tentative D call TRBD1 (5 bases). The DNA matches TRBJ1-5 better at its end, which makes the J call doubtful. Germline CDR1 is DFQATT and CDR2 is SNEGSKA (reference sequence). There are 13 residues in the CDR3. For the CDR3, the DNA is TGCAGTGCCCCGACTAGTTTGACAGATACGCAGCATTTT. It specifies CSAPTSLTDTQHF.

This clonotype came up many times. The chain uses TRBV5-1 and TRBJ2-1; unclear D gene. CDR3 size: 14 residues. V lost 2 bases and J lost 8, with 14 bases in between. Germline CDR1 reads SGHRS; CDR2 reads YFSETQ. CDR3 bases: TGCGCCAGCAGCTTAACTCCCCGCTCTGATGAGCAGTTCTTC. As protein: CASSLTPRSDEQFF.

This clonotype occurred a few times. The chain joins TRBV6-5 to TRBJ2-1, with a tentative D call TRBD1 (5 bases). CDR1 is MNHEY, CDR2 SVGAGI, per germline. The CDR3 extends over 16 amino acids. Trimming cost V 2 bases and J 4 bases, with 15 bases left between them. CDR3 in DNA: TGTGCCAGCAGTTACAGATACCAGACAGCATACAATGAGCAGTTCTTC. As protein: CASSYRYQTAYNEQFF.

This clonotype was observed many times. V and J are TRBV7-9 and TRBJ1-1, with a weak D call TRBD1 (5 bases). In germline, CDR1 is SEHNR, CDR2 FQNEAQ (reference sequence). Trimming left V 4 bases short and J 4 bases short, with 10 bases between. This CDR3 region has 13 residues. CDR3 region: CASSSRVGTEAFF. CDR3 DNA: TGTGCCAGCAGCTCCAGGGTGGGCACTGAAGCTTTCTTT.

The sample holds many counts of this clonotype. This chain connects TRBV6-2 or TRBV6-3 to TRBJ2-3; unclear D gene. Germline loops: CDR1 MNHEY, CDR2 SVGEGT. The germline V and J ends were trimmed by 4 bases and 4 bases, with 3 bases remaining between them. The CDR3 loop spans 11 amino acids. The CDR3 DNA sequence: TGTGCCAGCAGTTGGGCAGATACGCAGTATTTT. Its protein product is CASSWADTQYF.

The gene calls are TRBV2 and TRBJ2-1; 7 bases align to TRBD1. The CDR3 covers 14 residues. J lost 5 bases, V lost 6 bases, and 7 bases had no gene match. The V gene's germline CDR1 is SNHLY and CDR2 FYNNEI. The CDR3 spells CASRNRGPNNEQFF. CDR3 sequence (DNA): TGTGCCAGCAGAAACAGGGGTCCAAACAATGAGCAGTTCTTC. Variable domain in full (rest from reference TRBV2 and TRBJ2-1): EPEVTQTPSHQVTQMGQEVILRCVPISNHLYFYWYRQILGQKVEFLVSFYNNEISEKSEIFDDQFSVERPDGSNFTLKIRSTKLEDSAMYFCASRNRGPNNEQFFGPGTRLTVL.

In this sample, this clonotype turned up a few times. The J gene is TRBJ2-5, the V gene TRBV30; D gene ambiguous. Trimming pared 3 bases from V and 4 bases from J, leaving 12 bases between. The CDR3 sequence is 13 residues long. CDR1 is GTSNPN and CDR2 is SVGIG in the germline V gene (reference sequence). The CDR3: CAWRSSLRETQYF. In nucleotides, the CDR3 is TGTGCCTGGAGGTCCTCGTTAAGAGAGACCCAGTACTTC. Filled out from reference TRBV30 and TRBJ2-5, the complete variable domain reads SQTIHQWPATLVQPVGSPLSLECTVEGTSNPNLYWYRQAAGRGLQLLFYSVGIGQISSEVPQNLSASRPQDRQFILSSKKLLLSDSGFYLCAWRSSLRETQYFGPGTRLLVL.

Concerning this clonotype: A clone one base away is much larger, so this may be a read error. The V and J genes are TRBV10-3 and TRBJ2-3; 7 bases are shared with TRBD2. Germline assignment: CDR1 ENHRY and CDR2 SYGVKD. The CDR3 is 14 residues long. The CDR3 protein is CAISGAGATDTRYF. The CDR3 nucleotides are TGTGCCATCAGTGGGGCGGGAGCCACAGATACGCGGTATTTT.

This clonotype showed up many times. V usage is TRBV19 and J usage is TRBJ2-7; tentatively, D is TRBD1 (6 bases). CDR3 length: 13 residues. Germline assignment: CDR1 LNHDA and CDR2 SQIVND (reference sequence). Trimming left V 6 bases short and J 2 bases short, with 11 bases between. Here the CDR3 reads CASSLGQTYEQYF. The CDR3 DNA reads TGTGCCAGTAGCCTGGGACAAACCTACGAGCAGTACTTC.

To note about this clonotype: This may stem from a read error, because a much larger clone lies one nucleotide away. The chain uses TRBV5-6 and TRBJ1-2; 9 bases agree with TRBD1. Germline CDR1 and CDR2: SGHDT and YYEEEE. This CDR3 region has 17 residues. This CDR3 reads CASSLGQGIKYNYGYNF. CDR3 nucleotide sequence: TGTGCCAGCAGCCTAGGACAGGGGATTAAATATAACTATGGCTACAACTTC.

About this clonotype itself: A read error is possible here, since a much larger clone lies one base away. The gene calls are TRBV20-1 and TRBJ2-7, with 10 bases that match TRBD1. This CDR3 comprises 16 residues. Germline CDR1 DFQATT, CDR2 SNEGSKA (reference sequence). The CDR3 sequence is CSVRPRWTGGVYEQYF. Written as DNA, the CDR3 is TGCAGTGTTAGACCAAGGTGGACAGGGGGTGTCTACGAGCAGTACTTC.

In this sample, this clonotype turned up many times. The chain carries TRBV7-9 and TRBJ1-1; 12 positions agree with TRBD1. Trimming took 11 bases from V and 4 from J; bases not matched to a gene: 2. Germline V gene data show CDR1 as SEHNR and CDR2 as FQNEAQ (reference sequence). This CDR3 contains 12 residues. DNA of the CDR3: TGTGCCGGGACAGGGGGCTTCACTGAAGCTTTCTTT. This sequence encodes CAGTGGFTEAFF.

This clonotype was found many times. This chain links TRBV7-2 with TRBJ2-1, with 11 nucleotides matching TRBD2. This CDR3 spans 18 amino acids. Germline V gene sequence: CDR1 SGHTA, CDR2 FQGNSA. Trimming cost V 5 bases and J 6 bases; bases outside gene matches: 15. The CDR3 DNA is TGTGCCAGCAGCCCCCACGCGTTTAGCGGGAGGGCCAGCAATGAGCAGTTCTTC. Translating gives CASSPHAFSGRASNEQFF. The full variable domain, in which reference TRBV7-2 and TRBJ2-1 provide the parts outside the CDR3, is GAGVSQSPSNKVTEKGKDVELRCDPISGHTALYWYRQSLGQGLEFLIYFQGNSAPDKSGLPSDRFSAERTGGSVSTLTIQRTQQEDSAVYLCASSPHAFSGRASNEQFFGPGTRLTVL.

This clonotype was seen repeatedly, ten times or more. This chain uses TRBV5-1 with TRBJ1-4; TRBD1 is a possible D gene (6 bases). CDR3 length equals 19 residues. Deletions cut 2 bases from V and 0 bases from J, with 20 bases between. Germline lookup yields CDR1 SGHRS and CDR2 YFSETQ. The DNA of the CDR3 is TGCGCCAGCAGCTTTGGGATCACCAGGGGATCTACAACTAATGAAAAACTGTTTTTT. Translation: CASSFGITRGSTTNEKLFF. Filled out from reference TRBV5-1 and TRBJ1-4, the complete variable domain reads KAGVTQTPRYLIKTRGQQVTLSCSPISGHRSVSWYQQTPGQGLQFLFEYFSETQRNKGNFPGRFSGRQFSNSRSEMNVSTLELGDSALYLCASSFGITRGSTTNEKLFFGSGTQLSVL.

This clonotype was counted a few times. V and J are TRBV12-3 or TRBV12-4 and TRBJ2-3, with TRBD2 identical over 12 bases. Trimming cost V 2 bases and J 8 bases; bases outside gene matches: 8. The CDR3 length is 16 residues. The CDR3 DNA follows: TGTGCCAGCAGTTTAAGACTAGCGGGAGTTTCTCCTACGCAGTATTTT. Translated, it gives CASSLRLAGVSPTQYF.

This clonotype was picked up many times. The V gene is TRBV19, the J gene TRBJ2-7; the match to TRBD2 covers 8 bases. CDR1 and CDR2 (germline): LNHDA, SQIVND (reference sequence). This CDR3 comprises 14 residues. V lost 7 bases, J lost 4 bases, and 9 bases stayed unmatched. CDR3 DNA: TGTGCCAGTACCCCAGCGACGGGAGGGTACGAGCAGTACTTC. Residues: CASTPATGGYEQYF. Combining the CDR3 with reference TRBV19 and TRBJ2-7 gives the whole variable domain DGGITQSPKYLFRKEGQNVTLSCEQNLNHDAMYWYRQDPGQGLRLIYYSQIVNDFQKGDIAEGYSVSREKKESFPLTVTSAQKNPTAFYLCASTPATGGYEQYFGPGTRLTVT.

The chain recombines TRBV3-1 with TRBJ1-1; tentatively, D is TRBD1 (5 bases). Trimming cost V 3 bases and J 6 bases, with 14 bases left between them. The CDR3 has 14 residues. Germline V gene sequence: CDR1 LGHDT, CDR2 YNNKEL (reference sequence). CDR3 nucleotide sequence: TGTGCCAGCAGCCACCCCCAGGGAGGTGCTGAAGCTTTCTTT. Protein sequence: CASSHPQGGAEAFF.

Ten or more counts support this clonotype. The gene calls are TRBV20-1 and TRBJ2-3; either TRBD1 or TRBD2 may supply D (5 bases each). The germline gives CDR1 DFQATT, CDR2 SNEGSKA (reference sequence). V was cut by 4 bases and J by 0 bases, with 14 bases left in between. This CDR3 spans 15 amino acids. The CDR3 is CSAKRGGASTDTQYF. The CDR3 nucleotides read TGCAGTGCTAAGAGGGGCGGTGCTAGCACAGATACGCAGTATTTT.

Comment on this clonotype: A read error is possible here, since a much larger clone lies one base away. Written as DNA, the CDR3 is TGCAGTGCTAGAGATAGGGGAGGGGGAGGTAATCAGCCCCAGCATTTT. Its protein product is CSARDRGGGGNQPQHF. The chain recombines TRBV20-1 with TRBJ1-5; a possible D gene is TRBD1 (6 bases). The V and J ends lost 0 bases and 4 bases respectively, with 16 bases between them. Germline lookup yields CDR1 DFQATT and CDR2 SNEGSKA (reference sequence). CDR3 length: 16 amino acids.

Details on this clonotype: Without the conserved terminal phenylalanine or tryptophan, this CDR3 likely stems from a read error. It is unclear where the CDR3 begins or ends on the DNA, so no DNA is shown, and the CDR3 is as TCRdb lists it. This chain connects TRBV7-2 to TRBJ2-1; the table's TRBD2 call for D was not verified on the DNA. Germline V gene sequence: CDR1 SGHTA, CDR2 FQGNSA. 14 amino acids form the CDR3, both terminal residues included. The CDR3 loop reads CASSLTGAPNEQLS.